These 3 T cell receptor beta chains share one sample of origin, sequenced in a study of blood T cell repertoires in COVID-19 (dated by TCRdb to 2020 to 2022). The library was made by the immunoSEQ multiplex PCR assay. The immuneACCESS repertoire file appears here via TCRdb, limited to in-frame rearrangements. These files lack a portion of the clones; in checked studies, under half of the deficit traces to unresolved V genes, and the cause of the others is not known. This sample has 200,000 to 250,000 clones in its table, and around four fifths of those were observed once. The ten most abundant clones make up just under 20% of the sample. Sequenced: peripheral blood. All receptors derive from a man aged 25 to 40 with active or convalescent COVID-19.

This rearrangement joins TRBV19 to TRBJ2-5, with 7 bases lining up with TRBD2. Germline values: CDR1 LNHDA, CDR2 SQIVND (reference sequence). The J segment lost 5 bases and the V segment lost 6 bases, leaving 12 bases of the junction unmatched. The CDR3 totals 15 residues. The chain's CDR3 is CASSASGKRSETQYF. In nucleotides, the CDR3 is TGTGCCAGTAGCGCTAGCGGTAAAAGGTCGGAGACCCAGTACTTC.

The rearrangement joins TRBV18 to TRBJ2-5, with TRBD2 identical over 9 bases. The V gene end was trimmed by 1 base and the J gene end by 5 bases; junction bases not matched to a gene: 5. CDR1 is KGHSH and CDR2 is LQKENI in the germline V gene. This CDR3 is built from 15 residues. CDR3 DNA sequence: TGTGCCAGCTCACCACTAGCGGGAGTAGGGGAGACCCAGTACTTC. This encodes CASSPLAGVGETQYF.

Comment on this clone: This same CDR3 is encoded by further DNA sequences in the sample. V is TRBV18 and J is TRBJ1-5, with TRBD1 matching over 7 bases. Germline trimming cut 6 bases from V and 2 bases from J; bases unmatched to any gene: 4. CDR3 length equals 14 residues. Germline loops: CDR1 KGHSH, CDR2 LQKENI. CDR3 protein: CASSLTGGNQPQHF. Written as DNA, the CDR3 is TGTGCCAGCTCCCTTACAGGGGGCAATCAGCCCCAGCATTTT.